A selection of T cell receptor beta chains follows, all from one sample in a study of T cell changes during pregnancy in multiple sclerosis. TCRdb keeps only in-frame clones here, not all; method: immunoSEQ multiplex PCR. The table records 75,000 to 85,000 clones, roughly 93% of them present only once. Material: peripheral blood, obtained in the second trimester of pregnancy. The origin of the receptors is a female donor with multiple sclerosis, enrolled in a pregnancy study. The CDR3 runs from the conserved cysteine through the conserved F or W. Fields, in order: clone size, D gene, V gene, J gene, CDR3 DNA, CDR3 protein. D genes are given only for firm matches. Clone size, where shown, is once, few, many, or a class for clones that have expanded.

NA	TRBD1	TRBV9	TRBJ1-2	TGTGCCAGCAGCCTCCGGGGGACAGTCACAGAGTATGGCTACACCTTC	CASSLRGTVTEYGYTF
NA	TRBD2	TRBV7-3	TRBJ2-1	TGTGCCAGCAGCCGAGGGCGGGGGGCCCTTTACAATGAGCAGTTCTTC	CASSRGRGALYNEQFF
once	NA	TRBV20-1	TRBJ1-2	TGCAGTGCCCAGGGGAATGGCTACACCTTC	CSAQGNGYTF
NA	NA	TRBV19	TRBJ1-2	TGTGCCAGTAGTATACGTGACAAGAACTATGGCTACACCTTC	CASSIRDKNYGYTF
NA	NA	TRBV18	TRBJ2-1	TGTGCCAGCTCTCCAGGGCAGGGGAGAGACAATGAGCAGTTCTTC	CASSPGQGRDNEQFF
NA	NA	TRBV19	TRBJ1-2	TGTGCCAGCAAGCCAGGTTGGGGCAGTAACTATGGCTACACCTTC	CASKPGWGSNYGYTF
NA	NA	TRBV7-6	TRBJ2-3	TGTGCCAGCGTGGGAGAGCAGTATTTT	CASVGEQYF
NA	TRBD1	TRBV15	TRBJ2-5	TGTGCCACCAGCAGAGGGGACAGGGCCGAGACCCAGTACTTC	CATSRGDRAETQYF
NA	NA	TRBV9	TRBJ1-2	TGTGCCAGCAGCGTAGTGGGAGGGTCCTATGGCTACACCTTC	CASSVVGGSYGYTF
NA	NA	TRBV9	TRBJ2-2	TGTGCCAGCAGCGTGCGGGGGAACACCGGGGAGCTGTTTTTT	CASSVRGNTGELFF
NA	TRBD1	TRBV7-8	TRBJ1-6	TGTGCCAGCAGCTTAGTTTCACCGGACAGGGCGAAACCCCTCCACTTT	CASSLVSPDRAKPLHF
NA	TRBD1	TRBV18	TRBJ2-5	TGTGCCAGCTCGAACAGGGGGCGCGAGACCCAGTACTTC	CASSNRGRETQYF
NA	NA	TRBV6-1	TRBJ1-5	TGTGCCAGCAGTGATTTAGGGGGCAATCAGCCCCAGCATTTT	CASSDLGGNQPQHF